This TCR beta chain was profiled in a study of T cell changes during pregnancy in multiple sclerosis (dated by TCRdb to between 2017 and 2020). Regarding the study in general: Changes in the T cell repertoire over the course of pregnancy were examined in this study in women with multiple sclerosis.

The cysteine opens and the phenylalanine closes a CDR3 of 14 amino acids. CDR3 DNA is the only sequence kept; it has 42 bases, read in frame from the first base. CDR1 is given as SGDLS and CDR2 as YYNGEE, both from the germline V gene. The V and J ends are trimmed by 1 base and 6 bases, leaving 10 bases between them. On this clone itself: The clone's antigen remains unknown. Base qualities are missing; no much larger clone stands one base away.

The library came from the immunoSEQ multiplex PCR assay. TCRdb retrieved this table from immuneACCESS and kept in-frame rearrangements only. Not all clones are present; in checked studies, unresolved V genes account for under half, and no reason is known for the remainder. In this sample the table shows some 45,000 clones, 95% of which occur a single time. In total, the top ten clones hold 5.5% to 6% of the sample. This clonotype was sampled from a female donor with multiple sclerosis, enrolled in a pregnancy study. The material was CD8+ T cells from peripheral blood mononuclear cells, obtained in the first trimester of pregnancy. This chain joins TRBV9 to TRBJ1-4, and TRBD1 may be the D gene, going by 5 matching bases. The CDR3: CASSVHGGDEKLFF. The nucleotide sequence is given as TGTGCCAGCAGCGTACACGGAGGGGATGAAAAACTGTTTTTT.